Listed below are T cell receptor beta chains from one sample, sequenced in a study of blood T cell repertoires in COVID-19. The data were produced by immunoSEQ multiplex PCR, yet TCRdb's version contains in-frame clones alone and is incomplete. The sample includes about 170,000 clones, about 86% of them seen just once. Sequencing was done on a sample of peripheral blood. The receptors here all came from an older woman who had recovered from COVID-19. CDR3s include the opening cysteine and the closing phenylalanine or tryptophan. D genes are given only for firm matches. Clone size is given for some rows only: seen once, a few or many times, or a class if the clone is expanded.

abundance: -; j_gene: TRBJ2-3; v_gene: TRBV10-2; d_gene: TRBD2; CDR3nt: TGCGCCAGCAAACTAGCGGGGGGAGGTACAGATACGCAGTATTTT; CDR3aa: CASKLAGGGTDTQYF
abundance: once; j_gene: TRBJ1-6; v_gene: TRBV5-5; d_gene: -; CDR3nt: TGTGCCAGCAGCTTGGGCGGGAGTCGTTCACCCCTCCACTTT; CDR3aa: CASSLGGSRSPLHF
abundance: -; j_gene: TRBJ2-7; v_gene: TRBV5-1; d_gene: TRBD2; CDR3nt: TGCGCCAGCAGCTCCGCGGGGGACTCCTACGAGCAGTACTTC; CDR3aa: CASSSAGDSYEQYF
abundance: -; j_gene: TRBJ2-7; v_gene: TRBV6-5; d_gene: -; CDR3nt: TGTGCCACCCGATTGGGGGGGGGACAGGACGAGCAGTACTTC; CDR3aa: CATRLGGGQDEQYF
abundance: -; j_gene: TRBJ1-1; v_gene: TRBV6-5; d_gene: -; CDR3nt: TGTGCCAGCAGCACCCCCTGGAGGAACACTGAAGCTTTCTTT; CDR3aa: CASSTPWRNTEAFF
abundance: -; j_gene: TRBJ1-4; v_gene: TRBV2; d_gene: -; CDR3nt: TGTGCCAGCCGCCTCAGGGTAGTGGAAAAACTGTTTTTT; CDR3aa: CASRLRVVEKLFF
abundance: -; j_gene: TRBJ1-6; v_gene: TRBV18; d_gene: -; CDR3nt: TGTGCCAGCTCACCCCGGGGTCCCCGTTACGGGGATTCACCCCTCCACTTT; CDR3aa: CASSPRGPRYGDSPLHF
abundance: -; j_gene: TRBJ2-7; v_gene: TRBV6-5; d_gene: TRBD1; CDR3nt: TGTGCCAGCAGTTCCCCGGGACAGGACCTCTACGAGCAGTACTTC; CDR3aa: CASSSPGQDLYEQYF
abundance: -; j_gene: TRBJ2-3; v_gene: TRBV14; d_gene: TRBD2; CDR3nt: TGTGCCAGCAGCCAAGATTTGGCTAGCGGTAGCACAGATACGCAGTATTTT; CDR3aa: CASSQDLASGSTDTQYF
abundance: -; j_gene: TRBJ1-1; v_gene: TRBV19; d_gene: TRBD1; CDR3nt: TGTGCCAGTCAAGGACAGGGAGGTCGTGACACTGAAGCTTTCTTT; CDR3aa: CASQGQGGRDTEAFF
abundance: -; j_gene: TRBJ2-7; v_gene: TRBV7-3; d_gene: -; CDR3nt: TGTGCCAGCAGCCCAGACTCCGGAAGAACCTACGAGCAGTACTTC; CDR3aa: CASSPDSGRTYEQYF
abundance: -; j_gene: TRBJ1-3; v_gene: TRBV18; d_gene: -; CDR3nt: TGTGCCAGCTCACCATCACCAGTAGGAAACACCATATATTTT; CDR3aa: CASSPSPVGNTIYF
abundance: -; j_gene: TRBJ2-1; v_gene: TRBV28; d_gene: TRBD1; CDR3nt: TGTGCCAGCACCCCCCCGGGACAGGGTTACAATGAGCAGTTCTTC; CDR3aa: CASTPPGQGYNEQFF
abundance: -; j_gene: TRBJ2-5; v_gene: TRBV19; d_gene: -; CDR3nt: TGTGCCAGTAGTACTAGAGCAAGAGAGGCCCAGTACTTC; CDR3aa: CASSTRAREAQYF
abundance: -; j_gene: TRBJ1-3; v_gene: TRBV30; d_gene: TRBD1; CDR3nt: TGTGCCTGGAGTGTAAGGACAGGGGCTGGAAACACCATATATTTT; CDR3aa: CAWSVRTGAGNTIYF
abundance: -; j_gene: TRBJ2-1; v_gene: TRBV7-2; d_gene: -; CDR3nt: TGTGCCAGCAGCTTAGGACTCTCCAGCTCCTACAATGAGCAGTTCTTC; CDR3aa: CASSLGLSSSYNEQFF
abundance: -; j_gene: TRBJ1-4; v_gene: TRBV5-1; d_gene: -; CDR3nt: TGCGCCAGCAGCTTGGACGGTAATGAAAAACTGTTTTTT; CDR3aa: CASSLDGNEKLFF
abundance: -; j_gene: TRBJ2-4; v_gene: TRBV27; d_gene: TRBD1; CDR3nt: TGTGCCAGCAGCCCGGACAGGGATCTAGCCAAAAACATTCAGTACTTC; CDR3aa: CASSPDRDLAKNIQYF
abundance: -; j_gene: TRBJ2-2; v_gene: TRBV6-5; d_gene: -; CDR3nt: TGTGCCAGCAGCCCCAGGGGGAACACCGGGGAGCTGTTTTTT; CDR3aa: CASSPRGNTGELFF
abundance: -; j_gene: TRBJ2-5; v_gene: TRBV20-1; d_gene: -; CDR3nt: TGCTGCACCACCCGTGGGCCCCAGTACTTC; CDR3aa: CCTTRGPQYF
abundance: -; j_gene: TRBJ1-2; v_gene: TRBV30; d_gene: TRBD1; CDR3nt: TGTGCCTGGAGTGTGGGACAGGGCCTCGGGTATGGCTACACCTTC; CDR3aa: CAWSVGQGLGYGYTF
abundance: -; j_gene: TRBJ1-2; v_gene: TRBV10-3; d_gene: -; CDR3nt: TGTGCCACATTAACGCGGGATAACTATGGCTACACCTTC; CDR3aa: CATLTRDNYGYTF
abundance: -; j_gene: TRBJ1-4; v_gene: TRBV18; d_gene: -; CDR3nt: TGTGCCAGCTCACCCGCCTCTCAGGAAAAACTGTTTTTT; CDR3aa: CASSPASQEKLFF
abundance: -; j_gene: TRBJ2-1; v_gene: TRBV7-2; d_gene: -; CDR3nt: TGTGCCAGCAGCGTCCTCCCGTCCGGGAGATTTACATACAATGAGCAGTTCTTC; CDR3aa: CASSVLPSGRFTYNEQFF
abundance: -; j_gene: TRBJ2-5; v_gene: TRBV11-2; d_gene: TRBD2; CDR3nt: TGTGCCAGCAGCATCCCGGACGGGGGGGAGACCCAGTACTTC; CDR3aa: CASSIPDGGETQYF
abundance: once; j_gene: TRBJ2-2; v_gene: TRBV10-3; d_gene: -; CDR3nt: TGTGCCATCAGGGCTAGCTCCCCCGGGGAGCTGTTTTTT; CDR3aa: CAIRASSPGELFF
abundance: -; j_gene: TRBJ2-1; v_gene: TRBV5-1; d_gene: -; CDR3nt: TGCGCCAGCAGCCCACAGGGTGGGACCTACAATGAGCAGTTCTTC; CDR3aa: CASSPQGGTYNEQFF
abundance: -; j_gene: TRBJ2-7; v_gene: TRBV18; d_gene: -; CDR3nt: TGTGCCAGCTCCGAAGCGAGGAGTAGGTCCTACGAGCAGTACTTC; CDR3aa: CASSEARSRSYEQYF
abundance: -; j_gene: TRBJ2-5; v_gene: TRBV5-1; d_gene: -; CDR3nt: TGCGCCAGCAGCATGGGACCTATAGGCGGAGAGACCCAGTACTTC; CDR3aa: CASSMGPIGGETQYF
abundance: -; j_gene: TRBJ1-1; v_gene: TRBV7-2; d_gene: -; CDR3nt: TGTGCCAGCAGCCTCAACGCAGGCGGGGACACTGAAGCTTTCTTT; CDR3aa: CASSLNAGGDTEAFF
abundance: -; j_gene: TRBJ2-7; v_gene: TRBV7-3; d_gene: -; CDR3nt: TGTGCCAGCAGCCTCGGGGTCATCTCCTACGAGCAGTACTTC; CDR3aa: CASSLGVISYEQYF
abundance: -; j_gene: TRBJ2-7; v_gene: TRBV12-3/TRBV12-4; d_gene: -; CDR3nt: TGTGCCAGCAGTCAATCACTCTACGAGCAGTACTTC; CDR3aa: CASSQSLYEQYF
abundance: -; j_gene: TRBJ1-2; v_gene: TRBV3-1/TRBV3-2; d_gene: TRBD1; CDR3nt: TGTGCCAGCAGCCACCCCGGACAGGGCAGGGGCTACACCTTC; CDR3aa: CASSHPGQGRGYTF
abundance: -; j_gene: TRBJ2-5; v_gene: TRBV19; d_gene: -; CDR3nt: TGTGCCAGTAGTGTGACTAACCAAGAGACCCAGTACTTC; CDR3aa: CASSVTNQETQYF
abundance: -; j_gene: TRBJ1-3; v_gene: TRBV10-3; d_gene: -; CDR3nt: TGTGCCATCAGTGGCCAACAGGGCGACGGAAACACCATATATTTT; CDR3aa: CAISGQQGDGNTIYF
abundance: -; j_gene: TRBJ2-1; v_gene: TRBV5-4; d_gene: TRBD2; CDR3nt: TGTGCCAGCAGCCAGACTAGCGGTTTATACAATGAGCAGTTCTTC; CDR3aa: CASSQTSGLYNEQFF
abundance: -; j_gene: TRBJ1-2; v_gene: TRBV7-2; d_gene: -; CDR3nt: TGTGCCAGCAGCTTAGGTGGCGGTGGCTACACCTTC; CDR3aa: CASSLGGGGYTF
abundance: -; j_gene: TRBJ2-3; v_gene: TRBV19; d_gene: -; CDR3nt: TGTGCCAGTAGTACCCTCCCTTACGGGACATACACAGATACGCAGTATTTT; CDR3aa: CASSTLPYGTYTDTQYF
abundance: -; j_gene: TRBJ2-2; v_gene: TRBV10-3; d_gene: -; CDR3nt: TGTGCCATCAGTGAGTTCAAGCCCACTCTCCTGGGGGAGCTGTTTTTT; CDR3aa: CAISEFKPTLLGELFF
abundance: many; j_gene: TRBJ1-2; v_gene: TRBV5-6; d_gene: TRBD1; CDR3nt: TGTGCCAGCAGAGGGACAGGGACCTTCTATGGCTACACCTTC; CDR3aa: CASRGTGTFYGYTF
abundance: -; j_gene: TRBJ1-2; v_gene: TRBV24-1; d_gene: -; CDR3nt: TGTGCCACCAGTGAAAGGACAAACTATGGCTACACCTTC; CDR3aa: CATSERTNYGYTF
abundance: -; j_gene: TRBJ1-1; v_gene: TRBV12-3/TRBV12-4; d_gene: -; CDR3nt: TGTGCCAGCAGTTTGGGGGGTGTGGGGAAAGCTTTCTTT; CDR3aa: CASSLGGVGKAFF
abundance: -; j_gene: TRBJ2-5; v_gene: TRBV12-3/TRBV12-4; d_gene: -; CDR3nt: TGTGCCAGCACCCAGGACTTTGAAGAGACCCAGTACTTC; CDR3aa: CASTQDFEETQYF
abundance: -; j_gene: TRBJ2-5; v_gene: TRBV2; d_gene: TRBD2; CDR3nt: TGTGCCAGCAGAGCCGGGACTAGCGGGAGGACCCAGTACTTC; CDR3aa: CASRAGTSGRTQYF
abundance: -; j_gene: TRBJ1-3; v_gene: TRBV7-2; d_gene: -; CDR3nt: TGTGCCAGCAGCTTCGGGTCAGGAAACACCATATATTTT; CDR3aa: CASSFGSGNTIYF
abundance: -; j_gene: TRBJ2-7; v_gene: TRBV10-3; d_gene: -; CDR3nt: TGTGCCACCTCCCCGGGCGAGCAGTACTTC; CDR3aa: CATSPGEQYF
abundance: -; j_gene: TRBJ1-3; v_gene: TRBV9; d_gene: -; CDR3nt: TGTGCCAGCGCCAGGGGACATGGAAACACCATATATTTT; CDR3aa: CASARGHGNTIYF
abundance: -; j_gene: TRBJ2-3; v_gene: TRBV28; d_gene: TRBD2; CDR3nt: TGTGCCAGCAGCCGTAGCGGGGCTAGCACAGATACGCAGTATTTT; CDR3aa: CASSRSGASTDTQYF
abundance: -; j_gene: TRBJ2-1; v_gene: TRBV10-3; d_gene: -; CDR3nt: TGTGCCATCAGCCGGGGACTCCCAGAGGGGCATGAGCAGTTCTTC; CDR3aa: CAISRGLPEGHEQFF
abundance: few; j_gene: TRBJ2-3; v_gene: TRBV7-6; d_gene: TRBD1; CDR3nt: TGTGCCAGCAGCGCCGACTACAGGGGCCCCATCACAGATACGCAGTATTTT; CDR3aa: CASSADYRGPITDTQYF
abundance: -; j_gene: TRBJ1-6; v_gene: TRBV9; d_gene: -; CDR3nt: TGTGCCAGCAGCGTAGATTGGGACTTAAATTCACCCCTCCACTTT; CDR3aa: CASSVDWDLNSPLHF
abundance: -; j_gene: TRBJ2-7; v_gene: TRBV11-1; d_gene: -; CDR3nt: TGTGCCAGCAGCCCCGAGAACGAGCAGTACTTC; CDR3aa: CASSPENEQYF
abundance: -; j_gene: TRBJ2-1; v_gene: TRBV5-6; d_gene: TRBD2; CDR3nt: TGTGCCAGCAACATCATGACTAGCGGAAATTACAATGAGCAGTTCTTC; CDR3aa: CASNIMTSGNYNEQFF